Shown below are 27 T cell receptor beta chains from a single sample sequenced in a study of lymphopenia after photon versus proton radiotherapy. This table comes from immunoSEQ multiplex PCR, and its TCRdb copy is limited to in-frame clones, with some not included. The sample has roughly 150,000 clones; around 85% are singletons. Sequenced here: peripheral blood, sampled from a patient treated with photon-based radiotherapy. Every receptor here comes from a man over 45 with gastric cancer.

V and J are TRBV19 and TRBJ2-4, with D maybe TRBD2 (5 bases). The V gene's germline CDR1 is LNHDA and CDR2 SQIVND (reference sequence). This CDR3 is built from 16 residues. V dropped 5 bases and J dropped 1 base, with 15 bases sitting between them. This CDR3 reads CASSPDSISAKNIQYF. In DNA, the CDR3 is TGTGCCAGTAGTCCGGACTCAATCAGCGCCAAAAACATTCAGTACTTC.

This chain connects TRBV11-3 to TRBJ2-2; 10 bases align to TRBD2. From germline, CDR1 is SGHNT and CDR2 YENEEA. CDR3 length: 16 residues. V lost 5 bases and J lost 4; bases outside the gene matches: 7. The CDR3 DNA reads TGTGCCAGCAGCCCCCCTAGCGGGAGAGTCACCGGGGAGCTGTTTTTT. Translated, it gives CASSPPSGRVTGELFF.

This chain joins TRBV2 and TRBJ2-7; 9 bases map to TRBD1. After removal of 6 bases from V and 4 bases from J, the junction contained 7 bases not matched to a gene. This CDR3 region has 14 residues. The germline V gene has CDR1 SNHLY and CDR2 FYNNEI. CDR3 residues: CASSEMGQGYEQYF. The CDR3 DNA follows: TGTGCCAGCAGCGAAATGGGACAGGGATACGAGCAGTACTTC.

The V gene is TRBV15, the J gene TRBJ2-1, with 9 bases aligning to TRBD1. CDR3 length: 17 amino acids. The V gene end was trimmed by 3 bases and the J gene end by 6 bases; junction bases not matched to a gene: 12. Per germline, CDR1 LNHNV and CDR2 YYDKDF (reference sequence). CDR3 region: CATSSPEGGQGFNEQFF. The CDR3, as DNA: TGTGCCACCAGCAGCCCGGAGGGCGGACAGGGGTTCAATGAGCAGTTCTTC.

The chain is built from TRBV5-1 and TRBJ2-4, with D hard to call. CDR1 is SGHRS and CDR2 is YFSETQ in the germline V gene. There are 14 residues in the CDR3. The V end was cut by 5 bases, the J end by 5 bases, with 14 bases between. The CDR3 is CASRSPDGENIQYF. DNA of the CDR3: TGCGCCAGCAGATCCCCGGACGGAGAAAACATTCAGTACTTC.

This chain uses TRBV28 with TRBJ2-1; D gene ambiguous. Looked up from germline, CDR1 is MDHEN and CDR2 is SYDVKM. The CDR3 covers 12 residues. V lost 4 bases, J lost 7 bases, and 8 bases lay in between. CDR3 in amino acids: CASSSTWNEQFF. The CDR3 coding sequence is TGTGCCAGCAGTTCGACTTGGAATGAGCAGTTCTTC.

Points on this clone: Other DNA sequences within the sample encode an identical CDR3. The rearrangement joins TRBV7-9 to TRBJ1-4, with TRBD1 matching 7 bases. Losses at the gene ends were 1 base for V and 0 bases for J; bases not matched to a gene: 2. This CDR3 spans 16 amino acids. Germline loops: CDR1 SEHNR, CDR2 FQNEAQ (reference sequence). The CDR3 DNA sequence: TGTGCCAGCAGCTTAGGTCAGGGGGCAACTAATGAAAAACTGTTTTTT. Translated, it gives CASSLGQGATNEKLFF.

The V and J genes are TRBV9 and TRBJ1-3; perhaps TRBD1 as D (5 bases). The germline V gene encodes CDR1 SGDLS and CDR2 YYNGEE. CDR3 length: 16 residues. Deletions cut 0 bases from V and 0 bases from J, with 10 bases between. CDR3 amino acids: CASSVGGGRSGNTIYF. Written as DNA, the CDR3 is TGTGCCAGCAGCGTAGGGGGCGGACGCTCTGGAAACACCATATATTTT.

The V and J genes are TRBV5-1 and TRBJ2-3; TRBD1 aligns across 10 bases. With V trimmed by 3 bases and J by 3 bases, 1 base remained unmatched. The germline CDR1 and CDR2 sequences are SGHRS and YFSETQ. The CDR3 contains 14 residues. The chain's CDR3 is CASSWGQGTDTQYF. The CDR3 DNA follows: TGCGCCAGCAGCTGGGGACAGGGGACAGATACGCAGTATTTT.

This clone was counted a single time. J is TRBJ2-5 and V is TRBV19; 7 bases agree with TRBD1. The V gene end was trimmed by 7 bases and the J gene end by 1 base; junction bases not matched to a gene: 3. Germline CDR1 and CDR2: LNHDA and SQIVND (reference sequence). The CDR3 is 13 residues long. CDR3: CASKNRGQETQYF. DNA for the CDR3: TGTGCCAGTAAGAACAGGGGCCAAGAGACCCAGTACTTC.

This clone has a handful of counts. J is TRBJ1-5 and V is TRBV28; D perhaps matches TRBD1 (6 bases). Looked up from germline, CDR1 is MDHEN and CDR2 is SYDVKM. V lost 2 bases and J lost 9, with 14 bases in between. This CDR3 has 14 amino acids. The CDR3 here is CASSLGQGSRPQHF. CDR3 sequence (DNA): TGTGCCAGCAGTTTAGGGCAGGGGAGTCGGCCCCAGCATTTT.

The V and J genes are TRBV11-2 and TRBJ2-1; 10 bases are shared with TRBD2. Germline V gene lookup returns CDR1 SGHAT and CDR2 FQNNGV. CDR3 length equals 16 residues. The V and J ends lost 7 bases and 9 bases, in that order; junction bases with no gene match: 15. CDR3 sequence (DNA): TGTGCCAGCACCATTCTTCTAGCGGGAGTTCAGGGTGAGCAGTTCTTC. This codes for CASTILLAGVQGEQFF.

This chain joins TRBV4-1 and TRBJ2-4; TRBD1 matches at 7 bases. Germline CDR1 and CDR2: MGHRA and YSYEKL. The CDR3 consists of 14 residues. V dropped 0 bases and J dropped 6; count of bases not matched to a gene: 2. The CDR3 DNA follows: TGCGCCAGCAGCCAAGAGAACAGGGGAAACATTCAGTACTTC. Amino acid sequence: CASSQENRGNIQYF.

The chain recombines TRBV5-1 with TRBJ2-2; 7 bases fit TRBD1. Germline values: CDR1 SGHRS, CDR2 YFSETQ. V lost 5 bases and J lost 6; bases outside the gene matches: 7. This CDR3 is 14 amino acids long. The CDR3 spells CASRRQTGAGELFF. For the CDR3, the DNA is TGCGCCAGCAGGCGGCAAACAGGGGCCGGGGAGCTGTTTTTT.

This sequence joins TRBV19 and TRBJ2-1, with TRBD1 matching over 8 bases. The length of the CDR3 is 17 residues. With 7 bases clipped from V and 7 bases from J, the junction kept 18 bases outside the gene matches. CDR1 and CDR2 (germline): LNHDA, SQIVND (reference sequence). The CDR3 region is CASTPGAGGREGNEQFF. CDR3 bases: TGTGCCAGTACCCCTGGGGCAGGGGGCCGAGAGGGAAATGAGCAGTTCTTC.

The CDR3 DNA is TGCAGCGTTGCAGGACAGGTCTTCGAGCAGTACTTC. This gives the protein CSVAGQVFEQYF. This rearrangement joins TRBV29-1 to TRBJ2-7, with 7 bases aligning to TRBD1. This CDR3 has 12 residues. Germline V gene sequence: CDR1 SQVTM, CDR2 ANQGSEA. J gave up 6 bases and V 4 bases, and 6 bases lay outside the gene matches.

J is TRBJ1-3 and V is TRBV29-1; D call uncertain. Germline CDR1 reads SQVTM; CDR2 reads ANQGSEA. This CDR3 is built from 14 residues. Trimming pared 0 bases from V and 2 bases from J, leaving 8 bases between. In nucleotides, the CDR3 is TGCAGCGTTGAAGAAGCAGAAACTGGAAACACCATATATTTT. Translation gives CSVEEAETGNTIYF.

V and J are TRBV10-3 and TRBJ1-1; TRBD1 matches 7 bases. The trim removed 5 bases at V and 1 base at J, leaving 4 bases unmatched. The CDR3 totals 14 residues. In germline, CDR1 is ENHRY, CDR2 SYGVKD. The CDR3 is CAISRQGANTEAFF. The CDR3 bases are TGTGCCATCAGTAGACAGGGAGCGAACACTGAAGCTTTCTTT.

The gene calls are TRBV7-2 and TRBJ2-1; D might be TRBD1 (6 bases). The CDR3 spans 17 residues. Trimming took off 5 bases at V and 0 bases at J, with 17 bases between the two ends. The germline V gene has CDR1 SGHTA and CDR2 FQGNSA. The CDR3 nucleotides are TGTGCCAGCAGCCCGGGGCTGGGCAGGGGCTCCTACAATGAGCAGTTCTTC. It translates to CASSPGLGRGSYNEQFF.

The CDR3 nucleotides are TGTGCCAGCAGGACCCCCCGGGTTTACAATGAGCAGTTCTTC. This translates into CASRTPRVYNEQFF. The chain recombines TRBV28 with TRBJ2-1, with D unresolved. Germline V gene lookup returns CDR1 MDHEN and CDR2 SYDVKM. V was pared by 6 bases and J by 4 bases, with 13 bases between. This CDR3 has 14 residues.

In its sample, this clone was seen once. V usage is TRBV6-1 and J usage is TRBJ2-7; 7 positions agree with TRBD1. CDR3 length: 11 amino acids. V lost 8 bases, J lost 3 bases, and 1 base stayed unmatched. Germline CDR1 and CDR2: MNHNS and SASEGT. The CDR3 protein is CASGDSYEQYF. The CDR3 DNA reads as TGTGCCAGCGGGGACAGCTACGAGCAGTACTTC.

This chain joins TRBV7-9 and TRBJ1-4; D ambiguous. V lost 0 bases and J 5 bases, leaving 10 bases between the germline ends. The CDR3 is made up of 15 amino acids. CDR1 and CDR2 (germline): SEHNR, FQNEAQ (reference sequence). The DNA for the CDR3 is TGTGCCAGCAGCTTAGCCAGGTTCGGGAATGAAAAACTGTTTTTT. It translates to CASSLARFGNEKLFF.

This clone was observed a single time. The rearrangement links TRBV14 to TRBJ2-1; D perhaps matches TRBD1 (5 bases). Germline assignment: CDR1 SGHDN and CDR2 FVKESK. The CDR3 has 12 residues. V dropped 1 base and J dropped 15 bases, with 13 bases sitting between them. The CDR3, as DNA: TGTGCCAGCAGCCAAGTTTGGACATCGTCGTTCTTC. Protein sequence: CASSQVWTSSFF.

V gene TRBV6-4 combines with J gene TRBJ2-3, with 10 positions matching TRBD2. This CDR3 region has 14 residues. CDR1 is MRHNA and CDR2 is SNTAGT in the germline V gene. V lost 5 bases, J lost 3 bases, and 2 bases stayed unmatched. CDR3 residues: CASSPTSGTDTQYF. The CDR3 DNA is TGTGCCAGCAGTCCGACTAGCGGGACAGATACGCAGTATTTT.

This clone was detected a few times. V gene TRBV7-7 combines with J gene TRBJ2-2; 10 bases align to TRBD1. This CDR3 has 16 amino acids. V shed 4 bases and J 4 bases; nucleotides not matched to a gene: 6. In germline, CDR1 is SSHAT, CDR2 FNYEAQ (reference sequence). CDR3 coding DNA: TGTGCCAGCAGCTCTAGGACAGGGGGAATCACCGGGGAGCTGTTTTTT. Amino acid sequence: CASSSRTGGITGELFF.

V is TRBV7-9 and J is TRBJ2-7; D gene ambiguous. V was pared by 3 bases and J by 0 bases, with 9 bases between. Looked up from germline, CDR1 is SEHNR and CDR2 is FQNEAQ (reference sequence). The CDR3 has 14 amino acids. This chain's CDR3 is CASSLGQSSYEQYF. CDR3 DNA sequence: TGTGCCAGCAGCTTGGGTCAGAGCTCCTACGAGCAGTACTTC.

The chain has TRBV10-3 and TRBJ2-7, with D perhaps matching TRBD2 (6 bases). The V and J ends lost 7 bases and 3 bases respectively, with 16 bases between them. The V gene's germline CDR1 is ENHRY and CDR2 SYGVKD. This CDR3 comprises 14 residues. This CDR3 reads CAIISRGIGYEQYF. The CDR3 nucleotides read TGTGCCATCATAAGTCGGGGGATAGGCTACGAGCAGTACTTC.